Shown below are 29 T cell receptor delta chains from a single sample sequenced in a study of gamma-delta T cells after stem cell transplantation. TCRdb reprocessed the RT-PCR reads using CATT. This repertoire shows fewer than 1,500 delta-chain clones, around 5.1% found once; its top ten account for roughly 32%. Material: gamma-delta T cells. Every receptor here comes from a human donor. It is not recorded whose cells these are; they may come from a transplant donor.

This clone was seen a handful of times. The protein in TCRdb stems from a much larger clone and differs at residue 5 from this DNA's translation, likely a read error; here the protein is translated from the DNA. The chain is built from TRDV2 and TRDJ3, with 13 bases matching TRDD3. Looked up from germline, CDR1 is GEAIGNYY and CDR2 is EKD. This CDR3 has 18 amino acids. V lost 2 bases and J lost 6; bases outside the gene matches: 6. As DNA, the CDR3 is TGTGCCTGTGACATCGTACTGGGGGATACGCCGGACACCCGACAGATGTTTTTC. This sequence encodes CACDIVLGDTPDTRQMFF.

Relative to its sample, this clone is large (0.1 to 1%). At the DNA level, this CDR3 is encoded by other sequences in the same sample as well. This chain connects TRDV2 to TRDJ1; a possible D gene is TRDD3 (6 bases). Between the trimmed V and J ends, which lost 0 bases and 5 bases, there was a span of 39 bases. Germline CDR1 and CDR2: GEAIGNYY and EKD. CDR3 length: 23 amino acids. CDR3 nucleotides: TGTGCCTGTGACACCGTTGGCACGTCGGGCTGGGGTCTGTGGGAAACCCAGACAGATAAACTCATCTTT. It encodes CACDTVGTSGWGLWETQTDKLIF.

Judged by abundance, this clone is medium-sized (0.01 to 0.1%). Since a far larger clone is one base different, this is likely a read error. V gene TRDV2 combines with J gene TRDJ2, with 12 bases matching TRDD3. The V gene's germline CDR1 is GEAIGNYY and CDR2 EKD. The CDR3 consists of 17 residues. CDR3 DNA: TGTGCCTGTGACACCGTACTGGGGGATACTTTGACAGCACAATTCTTCTTT. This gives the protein CACDTVLGDTLTAQFFF.

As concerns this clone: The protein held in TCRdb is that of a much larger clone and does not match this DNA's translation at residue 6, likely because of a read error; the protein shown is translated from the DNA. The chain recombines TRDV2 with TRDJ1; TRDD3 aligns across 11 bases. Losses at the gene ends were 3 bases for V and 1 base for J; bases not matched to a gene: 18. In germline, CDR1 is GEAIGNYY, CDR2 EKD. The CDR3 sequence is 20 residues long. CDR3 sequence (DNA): TGTGCCTGTGACTTGAGGTCGGCGGGGCTGGGGGATACATCCACCGATAAACTCATCTTT. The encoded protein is CACDLRSAGLGDTSTDKLIF.

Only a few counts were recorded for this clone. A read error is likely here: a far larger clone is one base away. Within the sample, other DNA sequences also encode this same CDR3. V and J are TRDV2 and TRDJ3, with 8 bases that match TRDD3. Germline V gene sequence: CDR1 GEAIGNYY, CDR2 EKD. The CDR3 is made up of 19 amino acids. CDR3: CACDPVLGGHSWDTRQMFF. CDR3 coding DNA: TGTGCCTGTGACCCTGTACTGGGGGGCCACTCCTGGGACACTCGACAGATGTTTTTC.

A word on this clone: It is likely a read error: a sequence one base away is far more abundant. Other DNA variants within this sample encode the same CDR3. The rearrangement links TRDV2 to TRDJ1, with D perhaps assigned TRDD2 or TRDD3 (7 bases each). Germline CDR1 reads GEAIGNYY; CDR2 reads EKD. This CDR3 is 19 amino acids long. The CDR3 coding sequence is TGTGCCTGTGACACGGCGGGCTTTCCTACTGGGGCTTATGGCGATAAACTCATTTTT. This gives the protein CACDTAGFPTGAYGDKLIF.

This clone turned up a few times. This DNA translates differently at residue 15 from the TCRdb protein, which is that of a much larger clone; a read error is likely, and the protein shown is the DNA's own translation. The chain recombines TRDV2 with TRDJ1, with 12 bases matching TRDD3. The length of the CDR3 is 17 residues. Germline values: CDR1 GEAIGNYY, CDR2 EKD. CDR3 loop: CACDRLGDTGNTDKHIF. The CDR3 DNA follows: TGTGCCTGTGATAGACTGGGGGATACCGGGAACACCGATAAACACATCTTT.

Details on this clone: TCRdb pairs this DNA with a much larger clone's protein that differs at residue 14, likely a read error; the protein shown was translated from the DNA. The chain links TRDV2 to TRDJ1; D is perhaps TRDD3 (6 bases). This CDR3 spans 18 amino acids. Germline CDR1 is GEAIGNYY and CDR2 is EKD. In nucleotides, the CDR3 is TGTGCCTGTGACACCGTCGCATACTGGGCCACGTACACCGGTAAACTCATCTTT. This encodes CACDTVAYWATYTGKLIF.

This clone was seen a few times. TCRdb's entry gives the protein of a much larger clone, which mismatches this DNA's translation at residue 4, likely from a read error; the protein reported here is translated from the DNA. The CDR3 nucleotides are TGTGCCTGTTACACGGCGGGCTTTCCTACTGGGGCTTATGGCGATAAACTCATCTTT. It translates to CACYTAGFPTGAYGDKLIF. This chain links TRDV2 with TRDJ1; D tentatively reads TRDD2 or TRDD3 (7 bases each). Germline V gene data show CDR1 as GEAIGNYY and CDR2 as EKD. This CDR3 has 19 amino acids.

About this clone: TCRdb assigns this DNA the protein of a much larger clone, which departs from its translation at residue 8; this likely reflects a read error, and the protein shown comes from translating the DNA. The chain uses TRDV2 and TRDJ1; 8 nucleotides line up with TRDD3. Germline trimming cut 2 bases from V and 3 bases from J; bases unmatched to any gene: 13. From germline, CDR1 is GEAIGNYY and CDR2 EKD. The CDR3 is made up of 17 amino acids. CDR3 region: CACDRLLRDTLSDKLIF. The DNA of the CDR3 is TGTGCCTGTGACAGGCTACTGAGGGATACGCTATCCGATAAACTCATCTTT.

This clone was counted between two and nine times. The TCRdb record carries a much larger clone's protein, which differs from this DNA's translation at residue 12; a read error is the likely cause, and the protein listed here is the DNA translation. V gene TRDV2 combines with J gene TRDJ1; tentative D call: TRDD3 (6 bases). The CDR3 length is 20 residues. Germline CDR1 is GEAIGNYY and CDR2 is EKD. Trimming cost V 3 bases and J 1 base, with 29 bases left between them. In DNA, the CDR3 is TGTGCCTGTGACTTGATGTCGGCGGGGCTGGGGTATACATCCACCGATAAACTCATCTTT. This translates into CACDLMSAGLGYTSTDKLIF.

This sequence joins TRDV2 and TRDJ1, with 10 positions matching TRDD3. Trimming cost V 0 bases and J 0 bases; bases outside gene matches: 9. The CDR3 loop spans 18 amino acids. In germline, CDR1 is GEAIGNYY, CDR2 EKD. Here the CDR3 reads CACDTFGLGDPYTDKLIF. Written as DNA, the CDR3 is TGTGCCTGTGACACCTTTGGACTGGGGGATCCGTACACCGATAAACTCATCTTT.

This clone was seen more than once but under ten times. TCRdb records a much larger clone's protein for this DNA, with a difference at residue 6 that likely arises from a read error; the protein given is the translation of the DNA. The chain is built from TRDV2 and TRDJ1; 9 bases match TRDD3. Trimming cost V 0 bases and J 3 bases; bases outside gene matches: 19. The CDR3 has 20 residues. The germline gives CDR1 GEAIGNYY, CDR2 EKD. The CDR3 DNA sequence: TGTGCCTGTGACACCGCGCATCCTACGTCGGGGATACGCGGGGCCGATAAACTCATCTTT. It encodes CACDTAHPTSGIRGADKLIF.

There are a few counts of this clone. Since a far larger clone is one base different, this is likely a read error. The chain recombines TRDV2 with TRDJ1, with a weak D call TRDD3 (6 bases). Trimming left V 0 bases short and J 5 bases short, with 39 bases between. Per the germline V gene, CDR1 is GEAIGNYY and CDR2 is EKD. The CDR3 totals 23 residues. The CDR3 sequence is CACDTVGTSGWGLCETQTDKLIF. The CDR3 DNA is TGTGCCTGTGACACCGTTGGCACGTCGGGCTGGGGTCTGTGCGAAACCCAGACAGATAAACTCATCTTT.

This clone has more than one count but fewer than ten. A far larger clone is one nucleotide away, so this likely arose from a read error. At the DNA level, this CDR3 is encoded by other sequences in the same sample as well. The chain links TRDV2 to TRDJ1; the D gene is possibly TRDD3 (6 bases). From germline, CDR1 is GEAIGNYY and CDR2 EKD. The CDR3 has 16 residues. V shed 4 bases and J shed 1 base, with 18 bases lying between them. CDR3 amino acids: CACERLGEGFTDKLIF. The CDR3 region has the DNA TGTGCCTGTGAGAGACTGGGAGAGGGATTCACCGATAAACTCATCTTT.

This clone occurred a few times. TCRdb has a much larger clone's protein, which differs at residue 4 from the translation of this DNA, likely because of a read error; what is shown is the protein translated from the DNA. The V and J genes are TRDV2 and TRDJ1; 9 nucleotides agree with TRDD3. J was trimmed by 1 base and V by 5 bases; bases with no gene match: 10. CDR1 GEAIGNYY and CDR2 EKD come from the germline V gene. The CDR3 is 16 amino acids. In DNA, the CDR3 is TGTGCCTGTGGGAGACTGGGGGAGGGATTCACCGATAAACTCATCTTT. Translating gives CACGRLGEGFTDKLIF.

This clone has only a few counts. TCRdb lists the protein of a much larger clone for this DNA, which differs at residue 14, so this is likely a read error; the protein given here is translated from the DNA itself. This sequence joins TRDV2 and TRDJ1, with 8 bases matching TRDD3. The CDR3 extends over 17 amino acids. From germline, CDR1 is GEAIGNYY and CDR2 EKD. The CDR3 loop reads CACDTVGGSPYTDQLIF. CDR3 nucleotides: TGTGCCTGTGACACCGTTGGGGGATCCCCGTACACCGATCAACTCATCTTT.

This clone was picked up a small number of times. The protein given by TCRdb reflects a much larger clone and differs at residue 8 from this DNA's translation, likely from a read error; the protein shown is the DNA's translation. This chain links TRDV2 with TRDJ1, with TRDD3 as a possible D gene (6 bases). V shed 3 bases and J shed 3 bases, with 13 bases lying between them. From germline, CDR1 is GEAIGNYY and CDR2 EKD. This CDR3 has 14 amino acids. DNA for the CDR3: TGTGCCTGTGACCAAATACTGGGCGCCGATAAACTCATCTTT. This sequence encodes CACDQILGADKLIF.

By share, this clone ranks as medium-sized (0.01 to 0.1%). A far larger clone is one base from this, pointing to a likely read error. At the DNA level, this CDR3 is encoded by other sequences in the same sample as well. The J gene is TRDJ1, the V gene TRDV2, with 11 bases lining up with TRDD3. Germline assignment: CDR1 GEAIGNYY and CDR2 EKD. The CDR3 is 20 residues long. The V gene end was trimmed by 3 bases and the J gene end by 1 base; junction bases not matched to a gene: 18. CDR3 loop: CACDLMSAGLGDTSTDKLIF. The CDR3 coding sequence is TGTGCCTGTGACTTAATGTCGGCGGGGCTGGGGGATACATCCACCGATAAACTCATCTTT.

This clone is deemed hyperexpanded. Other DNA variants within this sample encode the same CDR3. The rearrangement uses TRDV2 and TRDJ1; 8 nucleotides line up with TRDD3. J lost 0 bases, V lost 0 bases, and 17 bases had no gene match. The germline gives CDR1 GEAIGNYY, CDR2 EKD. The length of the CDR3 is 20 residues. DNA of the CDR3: TGTGCCTGTGACACCGTTGAGATGGGGGATCCAAACTTAAACACCGATAAACTCATCTTT. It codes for CACDTVEMGDPNLNTDKLIF.

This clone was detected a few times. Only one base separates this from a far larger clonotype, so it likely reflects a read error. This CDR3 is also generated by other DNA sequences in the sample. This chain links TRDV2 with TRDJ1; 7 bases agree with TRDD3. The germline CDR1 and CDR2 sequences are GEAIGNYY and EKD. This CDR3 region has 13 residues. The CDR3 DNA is TGCGCCTGTGATTTACTGGGGATGGATAAACTCATCTTT. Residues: CACDLLGMDKLIF.

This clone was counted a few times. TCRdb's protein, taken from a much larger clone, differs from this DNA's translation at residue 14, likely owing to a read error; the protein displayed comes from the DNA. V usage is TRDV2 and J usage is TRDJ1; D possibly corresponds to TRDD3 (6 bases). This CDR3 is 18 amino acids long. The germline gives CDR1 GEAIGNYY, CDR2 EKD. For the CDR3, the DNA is TGTGCCTGTGACACCGTCGCATACTGGGCCACGTACACCGAAAAACTCATCTTT. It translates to CACDTVAYWATYTEKLIF.

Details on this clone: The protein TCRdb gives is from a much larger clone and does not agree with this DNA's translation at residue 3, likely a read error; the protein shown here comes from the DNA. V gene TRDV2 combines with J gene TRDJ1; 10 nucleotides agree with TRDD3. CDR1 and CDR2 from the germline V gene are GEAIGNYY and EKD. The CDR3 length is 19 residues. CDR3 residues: CAGDRLAPPALGDTDKLIF. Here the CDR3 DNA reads TGTGCCGGTGACAGGCTTGCCCCGCCTGCACTGGGGGATACCGATAAACTCATCTTT.

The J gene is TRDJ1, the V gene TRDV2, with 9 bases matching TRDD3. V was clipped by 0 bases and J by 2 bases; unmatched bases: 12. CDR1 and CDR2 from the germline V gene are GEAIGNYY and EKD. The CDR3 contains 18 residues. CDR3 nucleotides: TGTGCCTGTGACACCGTGCGAGAATGGGGGATATCAACCGATAAACTCATCTTT. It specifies CACDTVREWGISTDKLIF.

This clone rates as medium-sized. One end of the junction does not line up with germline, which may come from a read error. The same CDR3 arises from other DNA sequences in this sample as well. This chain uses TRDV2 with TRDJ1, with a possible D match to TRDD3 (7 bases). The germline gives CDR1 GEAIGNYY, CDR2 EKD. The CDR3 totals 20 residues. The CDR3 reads CACDKIAGGPMLRYTDKLIF. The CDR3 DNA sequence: TGTGCCTGTGACAAAATAGCTGGGGGCCCCATGCTGAGGTACACCGACAAACTCATCTTT.

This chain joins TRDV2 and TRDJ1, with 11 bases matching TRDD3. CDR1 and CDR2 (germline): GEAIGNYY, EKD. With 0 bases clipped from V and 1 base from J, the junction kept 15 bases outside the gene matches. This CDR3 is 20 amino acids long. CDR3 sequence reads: CACDTLGASGGYSPTDKLIF. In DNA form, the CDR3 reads TGTGCCTGTGACACCTTAGGGGCTTCTGGGGGATACAGCCCCACCGATAAACTCATCTTT.

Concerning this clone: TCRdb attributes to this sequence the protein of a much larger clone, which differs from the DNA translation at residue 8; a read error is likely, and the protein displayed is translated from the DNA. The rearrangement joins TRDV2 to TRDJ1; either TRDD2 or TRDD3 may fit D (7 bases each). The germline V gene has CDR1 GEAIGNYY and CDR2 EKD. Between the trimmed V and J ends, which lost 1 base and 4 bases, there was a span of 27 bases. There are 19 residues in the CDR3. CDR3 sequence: CACDTAGVPTGAYGDKLIF. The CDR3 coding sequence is TGTGCCTGTGACACGGCGGGCGTTCCTACTGGGGCTTATGGCGATAAACTCATCTTT.

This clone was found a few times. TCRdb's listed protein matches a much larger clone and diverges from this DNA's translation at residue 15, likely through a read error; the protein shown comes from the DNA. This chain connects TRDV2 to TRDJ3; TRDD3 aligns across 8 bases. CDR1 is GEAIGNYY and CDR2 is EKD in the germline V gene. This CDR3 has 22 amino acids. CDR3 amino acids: CACDTGDLLGAASSRDTRQMFF. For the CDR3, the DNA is TGTGCCTGTGACACCGGGGATTTACTGGGGGCTGCGAGCTCCCGGGACACCCGACAGATGTTTTTC.

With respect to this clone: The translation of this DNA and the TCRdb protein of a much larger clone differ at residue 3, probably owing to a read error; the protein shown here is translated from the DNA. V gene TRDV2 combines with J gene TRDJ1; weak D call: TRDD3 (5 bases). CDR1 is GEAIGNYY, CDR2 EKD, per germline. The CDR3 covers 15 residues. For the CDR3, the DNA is TGTGCCCGTGACCCGATGGGGTTAAACACCGATAAACTCATCTTT. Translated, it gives CARDPMGLNTDKLIF.